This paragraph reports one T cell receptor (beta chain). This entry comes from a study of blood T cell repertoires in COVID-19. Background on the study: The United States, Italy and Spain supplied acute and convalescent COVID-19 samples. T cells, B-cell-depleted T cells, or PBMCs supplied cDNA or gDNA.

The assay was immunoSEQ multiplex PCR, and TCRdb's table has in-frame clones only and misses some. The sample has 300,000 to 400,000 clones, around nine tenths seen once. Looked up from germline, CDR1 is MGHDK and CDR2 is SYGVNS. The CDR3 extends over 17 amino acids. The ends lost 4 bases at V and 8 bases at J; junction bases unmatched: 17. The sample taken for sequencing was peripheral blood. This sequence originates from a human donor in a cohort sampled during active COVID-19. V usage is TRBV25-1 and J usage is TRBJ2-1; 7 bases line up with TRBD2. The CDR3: CASSAEGGFPVGDEQFF. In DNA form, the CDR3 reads TGTGCCAGCAGTGCTGAGGGAGGGTTCCCCGTTGGGGATGAGCAGTTCTTC. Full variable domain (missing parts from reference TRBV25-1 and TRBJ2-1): EADIYQTPRYLVIGTGKKITLECSQTMGHDKMYWYQQDPGMELHLIHYSYGVNSTEKGDLSSESTVSRIRTEHFPLTLESARPSHTSQYLCASSAEGGFPVGDEQFFGPGTRLTVL.